This entry concerns a single T cell receptor beta chain. The entry originates in a study of T cell changes during pregnancy in multiple sclerosis. Sequencing was performed with immunoSEQ multiplex PCR; in TCRdb, only in-frame clones are kept and a portion is missing. The sample lists approximately 57,000 clones, about 92% occurring once. Trimming at V came to 5 bases and at J to 7 bases, leaving 6 bases not matched to a gene. Germline CDR1 and CDR2: SGHRS and YFSETQ. CDR3 length equals 15 residues. Specimen: CD4+ T cells from peripheral blood mononuclear cells, collected in the second trimester of pregnancy. This chain connects TRBV5-1 to TRBJ2-1; 13 bases match TRBD2. The sequence came from a female donor with multiple sclerosis, enrolled in a pregnancy study. DNA for the CDR3: TGCGCCAGCAGTTCGGGACTAGCGGGATCAAATGAGCAGTTCTTC. Protein sequence: CASSSGLAGSNEQFF.